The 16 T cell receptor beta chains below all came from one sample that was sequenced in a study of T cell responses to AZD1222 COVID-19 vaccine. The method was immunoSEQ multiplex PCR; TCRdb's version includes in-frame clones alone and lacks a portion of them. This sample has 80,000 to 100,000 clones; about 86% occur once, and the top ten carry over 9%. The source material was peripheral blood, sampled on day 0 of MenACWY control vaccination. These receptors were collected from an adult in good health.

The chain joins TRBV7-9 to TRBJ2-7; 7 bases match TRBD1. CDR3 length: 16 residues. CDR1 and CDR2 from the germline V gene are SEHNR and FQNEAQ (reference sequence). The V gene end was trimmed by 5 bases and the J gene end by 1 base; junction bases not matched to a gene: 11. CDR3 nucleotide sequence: TGTGCCAGCAGCCTACAACCGGGACAGCCTTCCTACGAGCAGTACTTC. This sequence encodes CASSLQPGQPSYEQYF.

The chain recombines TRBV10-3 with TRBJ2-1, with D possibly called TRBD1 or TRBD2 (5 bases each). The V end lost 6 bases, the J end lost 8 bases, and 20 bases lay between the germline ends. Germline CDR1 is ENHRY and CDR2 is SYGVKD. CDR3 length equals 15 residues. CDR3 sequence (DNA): TGTGCCATCAGGGGACGGGACCCTTCTGACGATGAGCAGTTCTTC. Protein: CAIRGRDPSDDEQFF.

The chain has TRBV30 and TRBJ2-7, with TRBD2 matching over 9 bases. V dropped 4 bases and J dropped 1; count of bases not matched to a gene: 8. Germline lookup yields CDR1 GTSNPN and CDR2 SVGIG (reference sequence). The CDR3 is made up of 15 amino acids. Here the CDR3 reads CAWTPPLAGSYEQYF. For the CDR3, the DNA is TGTGCCTGGACCCCCCCGCTAGCGGGGTCCTACGAGCAGTACTTC.

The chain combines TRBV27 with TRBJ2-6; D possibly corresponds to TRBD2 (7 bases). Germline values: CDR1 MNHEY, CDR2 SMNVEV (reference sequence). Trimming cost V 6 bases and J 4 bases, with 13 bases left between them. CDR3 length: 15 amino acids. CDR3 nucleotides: TGTGCCAGCAGCCCGGCGGGGGCCGGGGCCAACGTCCTGACTTTC. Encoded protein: CASSPAGAGANVLTF. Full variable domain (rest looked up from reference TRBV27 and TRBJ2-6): EAQVTQNPRYLITVTGKKLTVTCSQNMNHEYMSWYRQDPGLGLRQIYYSMNVEVTDKGDVPEGYKVSRKEKRNFPLILESPSPNQTSLYFCASSPAGAGANVLTFGAGSRLTVL.

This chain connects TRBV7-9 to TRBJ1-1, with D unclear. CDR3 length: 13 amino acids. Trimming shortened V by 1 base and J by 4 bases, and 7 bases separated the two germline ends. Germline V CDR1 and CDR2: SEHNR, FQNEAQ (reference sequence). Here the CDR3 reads CASSLDLGTEAFF. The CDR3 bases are TGTGCCAGCAGCTTAGACCTGGGCACTGAAGCTTTCTTT.

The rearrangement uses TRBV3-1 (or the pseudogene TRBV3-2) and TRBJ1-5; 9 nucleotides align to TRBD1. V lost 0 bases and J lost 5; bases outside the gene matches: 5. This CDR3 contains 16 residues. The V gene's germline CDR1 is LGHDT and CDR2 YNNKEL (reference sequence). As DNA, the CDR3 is TGTGCCAGCAGCCAAGATAGCGGACAGGGGTATCAGCCCCAGCATTTT. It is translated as CASSQDSGQGYQPQHF.

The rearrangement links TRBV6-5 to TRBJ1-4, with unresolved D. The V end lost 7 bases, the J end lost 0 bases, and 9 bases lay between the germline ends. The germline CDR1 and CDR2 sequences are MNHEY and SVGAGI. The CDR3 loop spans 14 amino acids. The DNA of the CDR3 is TGTGCCAGCACACGGGCCCCAACTAATGAAAAACTGTTTTTT. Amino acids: CASTRAPTNEKLFF.

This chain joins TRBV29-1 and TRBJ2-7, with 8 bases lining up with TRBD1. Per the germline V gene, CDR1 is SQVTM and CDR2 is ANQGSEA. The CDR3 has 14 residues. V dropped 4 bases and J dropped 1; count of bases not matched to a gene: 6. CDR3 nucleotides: TGCAGCGTTGTCTCAGGGGGCGGATCCTACGAGCAGTACTTC. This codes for CSVVSGGGSYEQYF.

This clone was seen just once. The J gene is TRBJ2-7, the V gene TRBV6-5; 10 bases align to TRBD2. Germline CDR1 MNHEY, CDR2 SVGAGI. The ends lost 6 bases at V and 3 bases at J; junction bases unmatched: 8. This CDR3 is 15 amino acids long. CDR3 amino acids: CASRISGGSYYEQYF. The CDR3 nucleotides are TGTGCCAGCAGGATTAGCGGGGGGTCCTACTACGAGCAGTACTTC.

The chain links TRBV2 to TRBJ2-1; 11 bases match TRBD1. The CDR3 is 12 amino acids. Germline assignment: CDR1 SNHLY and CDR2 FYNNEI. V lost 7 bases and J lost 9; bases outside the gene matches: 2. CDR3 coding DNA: TGTGCCAGCATGGACAGGGGGCCTGAGCAGTTCTTC. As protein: CASMDRGPEQFF.

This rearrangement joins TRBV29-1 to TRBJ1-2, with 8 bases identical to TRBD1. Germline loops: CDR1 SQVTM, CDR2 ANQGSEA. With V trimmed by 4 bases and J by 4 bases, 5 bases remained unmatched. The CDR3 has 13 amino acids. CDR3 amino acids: CSVAETGAYGYTF. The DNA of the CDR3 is TGCAGCGTTGCCGAGACAGGGGCCTATGGCTACACCTTC.

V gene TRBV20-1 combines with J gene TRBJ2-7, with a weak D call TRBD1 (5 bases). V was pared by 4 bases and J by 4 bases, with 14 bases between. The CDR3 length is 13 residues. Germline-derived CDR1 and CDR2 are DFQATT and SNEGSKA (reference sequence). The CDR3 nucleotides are TGCAGTGCTACTGACAACAAGGGGTACGAGCAGTACTTC. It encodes CSATDNKGYEQYF.

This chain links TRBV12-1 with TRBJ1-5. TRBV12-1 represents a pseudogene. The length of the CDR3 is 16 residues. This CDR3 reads CASSLTYREINQPQHF. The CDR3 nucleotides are TGTGCCAGCAGCCTGACCTACCGGGAAATTAATCAGCCCCAGCATTTT.

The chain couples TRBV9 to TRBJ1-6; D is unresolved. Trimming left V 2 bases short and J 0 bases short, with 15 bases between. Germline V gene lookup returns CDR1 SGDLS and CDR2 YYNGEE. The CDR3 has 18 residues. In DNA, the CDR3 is TGTGCCAGCAGCGTCCCGGGTTCCACAAGCTCCTATAATTCACCCCTCCACTTT. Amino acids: CASSVPGSTSSYNSPLHF.

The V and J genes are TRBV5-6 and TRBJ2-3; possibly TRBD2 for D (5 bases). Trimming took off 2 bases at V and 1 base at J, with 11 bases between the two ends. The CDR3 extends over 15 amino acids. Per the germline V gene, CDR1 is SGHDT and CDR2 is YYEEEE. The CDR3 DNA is TGTGCCAGCAGCTTCGATACCGGGGGCACAGATACGCAGTATTTT. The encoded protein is CASSFDTGGTDTQYF.

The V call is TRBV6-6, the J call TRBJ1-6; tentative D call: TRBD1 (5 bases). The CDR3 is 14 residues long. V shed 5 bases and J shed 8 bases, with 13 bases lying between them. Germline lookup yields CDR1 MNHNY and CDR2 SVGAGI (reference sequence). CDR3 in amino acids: CASSPRGSDSPLHF. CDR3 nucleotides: TGTGCCAGCAGTCCAAGGGGAAGCGATTCACCCCTCCACTTT.